The 20 T cell receptor beta chains given below trace back to one sample, sequenced in a study of blood T cells in healthy people across ages. The use of a sample-barcoded 5' primer and a J-beta primer mix characterized a second PCR of 7 to 11 cycles. TCRdb ran MiXCR on the 5' RACE reads and lists one entry per CDR3 protein. This table holds about 760,000 distinct CDR3 sequences, roughly 25% found once. In addition, the sample was reused for a study of T cells of mothers and their children.

The sample comprised blood. The receptors come from a boy younger than 18 in good health.

In this sample, this clonotype turned up a few times. V gene TRBV11-2 combines with J gene TRBJ2-7; 8 bases are a match to TRBD1. The CDR3 covers 13 residues. V lost 7 bases and J lost 6; bases outside the gene matches: 8. Germline values: CDR1 SGHAT, CDR2 FQNNGV. CDR3: CASTGTGRGEQYF. In DNA form, the CDR3 reads TGTGCCAGCACAGGGACAGGACGGGGCGAGCAGTACTTC.

The chain couples TRBV7-9 to TRBJ1-2, with a tentative D call TRBD1 (5 bases). The germline V gene has CDR1 SEHNR and CDR2 FQNEAQ (reference sequence). The CDR3 runs to 14 residues. The V and J ends lost 1 base and 2 bases respectively, with 8 bases between them. The CDR3 loop reads CASSLGQRNYGYTF. The CDR3, as DNA: TGTGCCAGCAGCTTAGGACAGAGAAACTATGGCTACACCTTC.

This rearrangement joins TRBV29-1 to TRBJ2-5; D gene ambiguous. The CDR3 length is 11 residues. V was cut by 4 bases and J by 4 bases, with 7 bases left in between. In germline, CDR1 is SQVTM, CDR2 ANQGSEA. The CDR3 DNA is TGCAGCGTTGGCGCCCGAGAGACCCAGTACTTC. It encodes CSVGARETQYF.

This clonotype appeared many times. V usage is TRBV27 and J usage is TRBJ2-2; no firm D call. Per the germline V gene, CDR1 is MNHEY and CDR2 is SMNVEV (reference sequence). V shed 5 bases and J shed 4 bases, with 17 bases lying between them. The CDR3 sequence is 16 residues long. The CDR3 sequence is CASSPHQIQVTGELFF. CDR3 sequence (DNA): TGTGCCAGCAGTCCTCACCAAATTCAGGTCACCGGGGAGCTGTTTTTT.

The genes are TRBV4-2 and TRBJ2-1; 11 bases are a match to TRBD2. CDR3 size: 16 residues. The J segment lost 4 bases and the V segment lost 2 bases, leaving 4 bases of the junction unmatched. Per the germline V gene, CDR1 is LGHNA and CDR2 is YNFKEQ. CDR3 nucleotides: TGTGCCAGCAGCCAACAACTAGCGGGGGCTTACAATGAGCAGTTCTTC. It is translated as CASSQQLAGAYNEQFF.

This clonotype was detected only a few times. This chain joins TRBV20-1 and TRBJ2-2, with a tentative D call TRBD2 (6 bases). The germline V and J ends were trimmed by 2 bases and 6 bases, with 19 bases remaining between them. Germline V gene sequence: CDR1 DFQATT, CDR2 SNEGSKA (reference sequence). The CDR3 contains 16 residues. The CDR3 loop reads CSARTAGIALAGELFF. The CDR3 bases are TGCAGTGCTAGAACAGCGGGCATCGCGCTGGCCGGGGAGCTGTTTTTT.

The chain employs TRBV24-1 and TRBJ2-1, with D hard to call. V dropped 0 bases and J dropped 4 bases, with 12 bases sitting between them. The CDR3 sequence is 16 residues long. Germline loops: CDR1 KGHDR, CDR2 SFDVKD. CDR3 protein: CATSDLLGASYNEQFF. The CDR3 nucleotides read TGTGCCACCAGTGATTTGCTAGGAGCTTCATACAATGAGCAGTTCTTC.

The V call is TRBV7-9, the J call TRBJ2-3, with 9 nucleotides matching TRBD2. CDR3 length equals 16 residues. Germline CDR1 and CDR2: SEHNR and FQNEAQ (reference sequence). After removal of 4 bases from V and 1 base from J, the junction contained 6 bases not matched to a gene. This CDR3 reads CASSSISGRGTDTQYF. Written as DNA, the CDR3 is TGTGCCAGCAGCTCGATTAGCGGGAGAGGCACAGATACGCAGTATTTT.

The J gene is TRBJ2-5, the V gene TRBV7-2, with D hard to call. This CDR3 contains 13 residues. V lost 4 bases, J lost 7 bases, and 13 bases lay in between. Per the germline V gene, CDR1 is SGHTA and CDR2 is FQGNSA. The CDR3 here is CASSSPLVGTQYF. As DNA, the CDR3 is TGTGCCAGCAGCTCCCCGTTGGTGGGGACCCAGTACTTC.

This clonotype appeared a few times. V gene TRBV5-1 combines with J gene TRBJ2-7, with 7 bases aligning to TRBD1. V shed 4 bases, J shed 6 bases, and the junction held 7 bases outside the gene matches. There are 13 residues in the CDR3. Germline V lookup: CDR1 SGHRS, CDR2 YFSETQ. The CDR3: CASSIYRGGEQYF. The DNA for the CDR3 is TGCGCCAGCAGCATCTACAGGGGCGGCGAGCAGTACTTC.

This clonotype was recorded a few times. The chain is built from TRBV12-3 or TRBV12-4 and TRBJ2-3, with 12 bases fitting TRBD2. Unmatched junction bases numbered 3, after V lost 5 bases and J lost 6 bases. The CDR3 is 14 amino acids. CDR3 sequence: CASSGLAGNDTQYF. The DNA for the CDR3 is TGTGCCAGCAGTGGACTAGCGGGGAACGATACGCAGTATTTT.

The rearrangement joins TRBV2 to TRBJ1-1; D remains ambiguous. Germline lookup yields CDR1 SNHLY and CDR2 FYNNEI. V shed 6 bases and J shed 3 bases, with 14 bases lying between them. This CDR3 region has 14 residues. The chain's CDR3 is CASSRLGSDTEAFF. The CDR3 DNA reads TGTGCCAGCAGCAGACTGGGTTCAGACACTGAAGCTTTCTTT. Full variable domain (remainder filled in from reference TRBV2 and TRBJ1-1): EPEVTQTPSHQVTQMGQEVILRCVPISNHLYFYWYRQILGQKVEFLVSFYNNEISEKSEIFDDQFSVERPDGSNFTLKIRSTKLEDSAMYFCASSRLGSDTEAFFGQGTRLTVV.

This clonotype was counted a few times. V gene TRBV6-6 combines with J gene TRBJ1-1; D gene ambiguous. The CDR3 contains 10 residues. Trimming removed 6 bases at V and 12 bases at J, with 11 bases between. Germline-derived CDR1 and CDR2 are MNHNY and SVGAGI (reference sequence). The CDR3 sequence: CASSNLIPFF. CDR3 DNA sequence: TGTGCCAGCAGCAACTTGATCCCTTTCTTT.

This clonotype came up a few times. The chain joins TRBV2 to TRBJ2-7, with 9 bases identical to TRBD1. The CDR3 runs 14 residues. The ends lost 8 bases at V and 7 bases at J; junction bases unmatched: 12. Germline V gene data show CDR1 as SNHLY and CDR2 as FYNNEI. The CDR3 nucleotides read TGTGCCAGCGGAGGGTGGGACAGGGCAATAGAGCAGTACTTC. It yields the protein CASGGWDRAIEQYF.

The chain links TRBV9 to TRBJ2-7; D not certain. Trimming left V 4 bases short and J 2 bases short, with 7 bases between. This CDR3 has 12 amino acids. Germline values: CDR1 SGDLS, CDR2 YYNGEE. The CDR3 sequence is CASSTPPYEQYF. CDR3 in DNA: TGTGCCAGCAGCACACCCCCCTACGAGCAGTACTTC.

This clonotype was detected a few times. This chain connects TRBV7-9 to TRBJ2-5; D perhaps matches TRBD2 (6 bases). There are 16 residues in the CDR3. V dropped 5 bases and J dropped 5 bases, with 21 bases sitting between them. Germline V gene lookup returns CDR1 SEHNR and CDR2 FQNEAQ (reference sequence). The DNA for the CDR3 is TGTGCCAGCAGCCAGCCCGATGGTGGTGGAGGGGAGACCCAGTACTTC. Translation gives CASSQPDGGGGETQYF.

This clonotype occurred a few times. The rearrangement uses TRBV12-3 or TRBV12-4 and TRBJ2-3; D is uncertain. The V end was cut by 5 bases, the J end by 0 bases, with 9 bases between. The CDR3 sequence is 14 residues long. The chain's CDR3 is CASSPPWSTDTQYF. Here the CDR3 DNA reads TGTGCCAGCAGTCCGCCGTGGAGCACAGATACGCAGTATTTT.

This clonotype appeared once. The chain links TRBV5-1 to TRBJ2-3, with a tentative D call TRBD1 (5 bases). Trimming left V 2 bases short and J 4 bases short, with 11 bases between. The CDR3 covers 14 residues. The V gene's germline CDR1 is SGHRS and CDR2 YFSETQ. CDR3 sequence reads: CASSLQVGADTQYF. The CDR3 DNA sequence: TGCGCCAGCAGCTTACAGGTTGGCGCAGATACGCAGTATTTT.

V gene TRBV19 combines with J gene TRBJ2-4; either TRBD1 or TRBD2 may supply D (5 bases each). Trimming pared 3 bases from V and 0 bases from J, leaving 12 bases between. Germline-derived CDR1 and CDR2 are LNHDA and SQIVND (reference sequence). The CDR3 totals 16 residues. The CDR3 region is CASSMVQRGAKNIQYF. CDR3 bases: TGTGCCAGTAGTATGGTACAGAGGGGAGCCAAAAACATTCAGTACTTC. Complete variable domain (other parts from reference TRBV19 and TRBJ2-4): DGGITQSPKYLFRKEGQNVTLSCEQNLNHDAMYWYRQDPGQGLRLIYYSQIVNDFQKGDIAEGYSVSREKKESFPLTVTSAQKNPTAFYLCASSMVQRGAKNIQYFGAGTRLSVL.

This clonotype appeared a few times. The V gene is TRBV2, the J gene TRBJ1-5, with 7 bases identical to TRBD1. This CDR3 contains 14 residues. The V gene's germline CDR1 is SNHLY and CDR2 FYNNEI. V shed 6 bases and J 2 bases; nucleotides not matched to a gene: 4. The CDR3 loop is CASRGQAGNQPQHF. CDR3 DNA: TGTGCCAGCAGAGGACAGGCGGGCAATCAGCCCCAGCATTTT.